Presented here are 30 T cell receptor beta chains from one specimen sequenced in a study of response to subunit inactivated influenza vaccine. TCRdb itself ran the RT-PCR reads through MiXCR, one entry per CDR3 protein. Of 500,000 to 750,000 distinct CDR3 sequences in the sample, roughly 15% are singletons; the top ten hold 11%. The material was PBMCs from blood, obtained 11 to 12 days after vaccination. These receptors originate from a man between 45 and 60 years old who received an inactivated influenza vaccine.

This chain links TRBV18 with TRBJ2-3; 8 nucleotides line up with TRBD1. The CDR3 length is 14 residues. The germline CDR1 and CDR2 sequences are KGHSH and LQKENI. The trim removed 0 bases at V and 6 bases at J, leaving 2 bases unmatched. In DNA form, the CDR3 reads TGTGCCAGCTCACCACCGGACAGGGCGGATACGCAGTATTTT. Translation: CASSPPDRADTQYF.

The gene calls are TRBV5-1 and TRBJ1-1; perhaps TRBD1 as D (5 bases). The germline gives CDR1 SGHRS, CDR2 YFSETQ. CDR3 size: 13 residues. The ends were cut back, 0 bases at V and 4 bases at J, with 7 bases in the middle. The CDR3, as DNA: TGCGCCAGCAGCTTGGCAGGGTTCACTGAAGCTTTCTTT. It translates to CASSLAGFTEAFF. Complete variable domain (other parts from reference TRBV5-1 and TRBJ1-1): KAGVTQTPRYLIKTRGQQVTLSCSPISGHRSVSWYQQTPGQGLQFLFEYFSETQRNKGNFPGRFSGRQFSNSRSEMNVSTLELGDSALYLCASSLAGFTEAFFGQGTRLTVV.

The table lists this clonotype with a few counts. The chain recombines TRBV4-3 with TRBJ2-7, with 9 bases aligning to TRBD2. Germline loops: CDR1 LGHNA, CDR2 YSLEER. Unmatched junction bases numbered 9, after V lost 0 bases and J lost 6 bases. There are 16 residues in the CDR3. CDR3 bases: TGCGCCAGCAGCCAAGATGGCGGGGGGGCCTTGGGCGAGCAGTACTTC. This sequence encodes CASSQDGGGALGEQYF.

This clonotype has more than one count but fewer than ten. This chain links TRBV4-3 with TRBJ2-5; no clear D gene. V was cut by 0 bases and J by 5 bases, with 19 bases left in between. CDR1 is LGHNA and CDR2 is YSLEER in the germline V gene. The CDR3 extends over 17 amino acids. CDR3 region: CASSQDPCSKSSETQYF. DNA for the CDR3: TGCGCCAGCAGCCAAGATCCATGCAGTAAAAGTAGCGAGACCCAGTACTTC.

This clonotype was counted only a few times. The V call is TRBV12-3 or TRBV12-4, the J call TRBJ2-6; 7 bases match TRBD1. The V and J ends lost 3 bases and 0 bases, in that order; junction bases with no gene match: 8. This CDR3 is built from 18 residues. The CDR3 reads CASSLKGQALSGANVLTF. CDR3 bases: TGTGCCAGCAGTTTGAAAGGACAGGCCCTCTCTGGGGCCAACGTCCTGACTTTC.

The chain uses TRBV7-9 and TRBJ1-3; D is undetermined. This CDR3 has 17 residues. V dropped 4 bases and J dropped 0 bases, with 16 bases sitting between them. CDR1 SEHNR and CDR2 FQNEAQ come from the germline V gene (reference sequence). The CDR3 DNA reads as TGTGCCAGCAGCTCATTCTATAGTGGGTACTCTGGAAACACCATATATTTT. As protein: CASSSFYSGYSGNTIYF.

The chain employs TRBV4-3 and TRBJ2-2; D unresolved. Germline V lookup: CDR1 LGHNA, CDR2 YSLEER. The CDR3 is 17 residues long. V was cut by 0 bases and J by 8 bases, with 19 bases left in between. In DNA form, the CDR3 reads TGCGCCAGCAGCCAAGATCCCCCCCCAGGTAGTCTAGGGGAGCTGTTTTTT. It translates to CASSQDPPPGSLGELFF.

This chain joins TRBV24-1 and TRBJ2-1; no firm D call. Germline lookup yields CDR1 KGHDR and CDR2 SFDVKD. The CDR3 covers 13 residues. Trimming took off 1 base at V and 10 bases at J, with 10 bases between the two ends. The CDR3 spells CATSDLGSREQFF. The CDR3 bases are TGTGCCACCAGTGATTTAGGCAGTCGAGAGCAGTTCTTC.

The chain recombines TRBV12-3 or TRBV12-4 with TRBJ1-1; D gene uncertain. The germline V and J ends were trimmed by 4 bases and 0 bases, with 15 bases remaining between them. There are 16 residues in the CDR3. Written as DNA, the CDR3 is TGTGCCAGCAGTTCCTCAATAGGTATCATGAACACTGAAGCTTTCTTT. This translates into CASSSSIGIMNTEAFF.

The genes are TRBV28 and TRBJ2-4; D is ambiguous. The CDR3 has 13 residues. CDR1 MDHEN and CDR2 SYDVKM come from the germline V gene. Trimming took 7 bases from V and 0 from J, leaving 7 bases between them. CDR3 sequence reads: CASISLAKNIQYF. CDR3 DNA: TGTGCCAGCATCAGCCTAGCCAAAAACATTCAGTACTTC.

This clonotype came up a few times. The V and J genes are TRBV6-6 and TRBJ1-2, with D possibly being TRBD1 (6 bases). V lost 7 bases to trimming and J lost 8 bases, with 14 bases between them. The CDR3 is 12 residues long. Germline loops: CDR1 MNHNY, CDR2 SVGAGI (reference sequence). The CDR3 DNA sequence: TGTGCCAGCATTGGACAGAGGGGAGGCTACACCTTC. Its protein is CASIGQRGGYTF.

The chain couples TRBV2 to TRBJ2-2; 7 bases map to TRBD1. The length of the CDR3 is 14 residues. Germline values: CDR1 SNHLY, CDR2 FYNNEI. The V gene end was trimmed by 3 bases and the J gene end by 7 bases; junction bases not matched to a gene: 5. CDR3 coding DNA: TGTGCCAGCAGTGAGAACAGGGGAAGCGGGGAGCTGTTTTTT. Protein: CASSENRGSGELFF.

This clonotype was found a few times. The chain carries TRBV12-5 and TRBJ1-1; the D gene is possibly TRBD1 (5 bases). Trimming shortened V by 7 bases and J by 2 bases, and 11 bases separated the two germline ends. The CDR3 totals 13 residues. Germline V gene data show CDR1 as LGHNT and CDR2 as FRNRAP. The DNA for the CDR3 is TGTGCTAGTGTTGGGCAGGGCAACACTGAAGCTTTCTTT. Translation gives CASVGQGNTEAFF.

The table lists this clonotype with a few counts. The chain employs TRBV7-9 and TRBJ2-2; 9 bases agree with TRBD1. This CDR3 is built from 14 residues. The junction had 5 bases not matched to a gene; V was cut back by 6 bases and J by 6 bases. Germline-derived CDR1 and CDR2 are SEHNR and FQNEAQ (reference sequence). CDR3 sequence (DNA): TGTGCCAGCAGGGTACAGGGGGCTGCCGGGGAGCTGTTTTTT. Protein sequence: CASRVQGAAGELFF.

The J gene is TRBJ2-2, the V gene TRBV9; perhaps TRBD1 as D (6 bases). The CDR3 totals 15 residues. The germline V and J ends were trimmed by 2 bases and 1 base, with 9 bases remaining between them. Germline V CDR1 and CDR2: SGDLS, YYNGEE. CDR3 sequence reads: CASSVATGNTGELFF. The CDR3 nucleotides are TGTGCCAGCAGCGTGGCGACAGGGAACACCGGGGAGCTGTTTTTT.

This clonotype was recorded a few times. The chain employs TRBV12-3 or TRBV12-4 and TRBJ2-1; 11 bases agree with TRBD2. V was pared by 0 bases and J by 10 bases, with 11 bases of the junction left unmatched. The CDR3 loop spans 17 amino acids. CDR3 sequence: CASSLALGLAGGVEQFF. In DNA, the CDR3 is TGTGCCAGCAGTTTAGCGCTGGGGCTAGCGGGAGGTGTGGAGCAGTTCTTC.

This clonotype showed up many times. The V call is TRBV10-3, the J call TRBJ2-3, with D unresolved. CDR1 is ENHRY, CDR2 SYGVKD, per germline. This CDR3 has 14 amino acids. The ends were cut back, 10 bases at V and 4 bases at J, with 18 bases in the middle. The CDR3 is CANSPPENPDTQYF. The DNA for the CDR3 is TGTGCCAACTCCCCCCCGGAGAACCCAGATACGCAGTATTTT.

The CDR3 here is CASSGHSEGRPDTQYF. CDR3 sequence (DNA): TGTGCCAGCAGCGGTCACAGTGAGGGTCGACCAGATACGCAGTATTTT. The genes are TRBV9 and TRBJ2-3; D is perhaps TRBD2 (5 bases). This CDR3 comprises 16 residues. V lost 3 bases, J lost 4 bases, and 18 bases lay in between. CDR1 SGDLS and CDR2 YYNGEE come from the germline V gene.

In its sample, this clonotype was seen a few times. The rearrangement joins TRBV24-1 to TRBJ2-5, with TRBD1 matching 8 bases. With 4 bases clipped from V and 5 bases from J, the junction kept 2 bases outside the gene matches. The germline V gene encodes CDR1 KGHDR and CDR2 SFDVKD. The CDR3 covers 13 residues. CDR3 DNA sequence: TGTGCCACCAGTGACAGGGGGCGCGAGACCCAGTACTTC. Protein sequence: CATSDRGRETQYF.

This chain links TRBV6-2 or TRBV6-3 with TRBJ2-5; D gene ambiguous. Germline V gene sequence: CDR1 MNHEY, CDR2 SVGEGT. Trimming left V 5 bases short and J 9 bases short, with 16 bases between. The CDR3 contains 13 residues. The CDR3 spells CASSLGARVAQYF. DNA for the CDR3: TGTGCCAGCAGTCTAGGAGCCAGAGTGGCCCAGTACTTC.

This clonotype appeared once. V gene TRBV12-3 or TRBV12-4 combines with J gene TRBJ2-3; 13 bases are a match to TRBD2. There are 17 residues in the CDR3. V shed 0 bases and J 4 bases; nucleotides not matched to a gene: 4. CDR3: CASSLAGLAGVADTQYF. DNA of the CDR3: TGTGCCAGCAGTTTAGCCGGACTAGCGGGGGTGGCAGATACGCAGTATTTT.

This clonotype showed up many times. This chain links TRBV10-3 with TRBJ2-5; the D gene could be TRBD1 or TRBD2 (5 bases each). The CDR3 length is 13 residues. Per germline, CDR1 ENHRY and CDR2 SYGVKD. V gave up 2 bases and J gave up 7 bases, with 11 bases separating them. This CDR3 is CAISEGTLGTQYF. CDR3 nucleotides: TGTGCCATCAGTGAGGGGACCCTTGGGACCCAGTACTTC.

This clonotype was picked up a small number of times. The chain recombines TRBV25-1 with TRBJ2-5, with D possibly matching TRBD2 (6 bases). The V end was cut by 2 bases, the J end by 0 bases, with 10 bases between. CDR1 is MGHDK, CDR2 SYGVNS, per germline. There are 15 residues in the CDR3. The CDR3 DNA is TGTGCCAGCAGTGAAGTCGGAGGGTACCAAGAGACCCAGTACTTC. This translates into CASSEVGGYQETQYF.

This clonotype was recorded at least ten times. The V and J genes are TRBV25-1 and TRBJ1-5; D perhaps matches TRBD1 (6 bases). The length of the CDR3 is 14 residues. Germline V CDR1 and CDR2: MGHDK, SYGVNS. V was shortened by 3 bases and J by 2 bases, with 8 bases between the two germline ends. The CDR3: CASSDRQGNQPQHF. CDR3 nucleotide sequence: TGTGCCAGCAGTGATCGACAGGGCAATCAGCCCCAGCATTTT.

The count of this clonotype is one. J is TRBJ2-5 and V is TRBV3-1; 9 positions agree with TRBD2. V gave up 4 bases and J gave up 5 bases; unmatched junction bases: 17. The CDR3 loop spans 18 amino acids. The germline V gene has CDR1 LGHDT and CDR2 YNNKEL (reference sequence). CDR3 DNA sequence: TGTGCCAGCAGCCTTTATCGCGGGAGGGCCGAAGGAATGGAGACCCAGTACTTC. This codes for CASSLYRGRAEGMETQYF.

This clonotype appeared a few times. V usage is TRBV5-1 and J usage is TRBJ2-2, with 8 bases identical to TRBD2. The length of the CDR3 is 18 residues. V shed 0 bases and J 2 bases; nucleotides not matched to a gene: 9. The germline gives CDR1 SGHRS, CDR2 YFSETQ. The CDR3, as DNA: TGCGCCAGCAGCTTGGTTAGACGGACTAGCAGCAACACCGGGGAGCTGTTTTTT. Translating gives CASSLVRRTSSNTGELFF.

V usage is TRBV11-2 and J usage is TRBJ2-5, with TRBD2 matching 14 bases. The CDR3 sequence is 19 residues long. V gave up 4 bases and J gave up 5 bases; unmatched junction bases: 15. CDR1 is SGHAT, CDR2 FQNNGV, per germline. The CDR3 is CASSSGTSGGGPPSETQYF. The DNA for the CDR3 is TGTGCCAGCAGCTCCGGGACTAGCGGGGGAGGACCTCCCTCGGAGACCCAGTACTTC. The full variable domain, its missing parts supplied by reference TRBV11-2 and TRBJ2-5, is EAGVAQSPRYKIIEKRQSVAFWCNPISGHATLYWYQQILGQGPKLLIQFQNNGVVDDSQLPKDRFSAERLKGVDSTLKIQPAKLEDSAVYLCASSSGTSGGGPPSETQYFGPGTRLLVL.

Only a few counts were recorded for this clonotype. CDR3 protein: CALPTRLAGVETQYF. CDR3 bases: TGTGCCCTCCCAACTCGGCTAGCGGGAGTAGAGACCCAGTACTTC. J is TRBJ2-5 and V is TRBV7-9; 10 bases map to TRBD2. With 11 bases clipped from V and 4 bases from J, the junction kept 13 bases outside the gene matches. Looked up from germline, CDR1 is SEHNR and CDR2 is FQNEAQ (reference sequence). The CDR3 has 15 amino acids.

This clonotype was seen more than once but under ten times. This chain joins TRBV7-2 and TRBJ1-2; D is unresolved. Trimming removed 1 base from V and 4 bases from J, with 10 bases in between. This CDR3 has 14 amino acids. Germline CDR1 reads SGHTA; CDR2 reads FQGNSA. CDR3: CASSLGPGGYGYTF. CDR3 DNA sequence: TGTGCCAGCAGCTTAGGTCCAGGTGGCTATGGCTACACCTTC. Using reference TRBV7-2 and TRBJ1-2 for the parts outside the CDR3, the full variable domain is GAGVSQSPSNKVTEKGKDVELRCDPISGHTALYWYRQSLGQGLEFLIYFQGNSAPDKSGLPSDRFSAERTGGSVSTLTIQRTQQEDSAVYLCASSLGPGGYGYTFGSGTRLTVV.

This chain joins TRBV15 and TRBJ1-4, with 9 bases identical to TRBD1. CDR3 length: 15 residues. J was trimmed by 5 bases and V by 7 bases; bases with no gene match: 8. The germline V gene encodes CDR1 LNHNV and CDR2 YYDKDF (reference sequence). In DNA, the CDR3 is TGTGCCACCAAAGACTTTGGGACAGGGAATGAAAAACTGTTTTTT. Its protein is CATKDFGTGNEKLFF.